This T cell receptor beta chain was documented in a study of control samples from healthy donors and cancer patients. The CDR3 totals 13 residues. Trimming left V 0 bases short and J 2 bases short, with 4 bases between. The germline CDR1 and CDR2 sequences are LNHNV and YYDKDF (reference sequence). Profiled with immunoSEQ multiplex PCR; TCRdb holds only in-frame clones, not every one. This sample has around 76,000 clones; around 94% occur once, and the top ten carry under 7.5%. This chain links TRBV15 with TRBJ1-2; D gene unclear. Sequences were obtained from blood. The receptor was isolated from a woman in her forties in good health. The CDR3 DNA reads as TGTGCCACCAGCAGAGAAAAAAACTATGGCTACACCTTC. Its protein product is CATSREKNYGYTF.